This T cell receptor beta chain comes out of a study of beta chain features in type 1 diabetes. Study background: Patient and healthy donor groups were alike in age, gender and cell yields. General study results and limits: For Type 1 diabetes patients, all four CD4+ subsets carried TCRB CDR3s that were moderately but significantly shorter. Amplification by PCR could prefer shorter templates, with the same effect in patients and controls.

cDNA synthesis used the whole RNA isolate, giving expressed TCRB sequences. The average read count of naive, central memory and regulatory T cell samples was around 3.8 million. Libraries were prepared by immunoSEQ multiplex PCR; TCRdb keeps only in-frame clonotypes and omits some of them. The sample contains hundreds of thousands of clones, around 15% of which appear only once. CD45RO/CCR7/CD25/CD127/CD95/CD27 sorting isolated CD4+ naive, central memory, regulatory and stem cell-like memory cells. Germline CDR1 is ENHRY and CDR2 is SYGVKD. The germline V and J ends were trimmed by 0 bases and 2 bases, with 7 bases remaining between them. The CDR3 runs to 14 residues. To note about this clone: The antigen is undetermined.

The clonotype was recovered from a man aged 18 to 35 with type 1 diabetes. The sequencing input was naive CD4+ T cells from blood. V is TRBV10-3 and J is TRBJ2-5; no clear D. CDR3 in DNA: TGTGCCATCAGTGAGTCAAGTCTACAAGAGACCCAGTACTTC. It specifies CAISESSLQETQYF.